This paragraph covers one TCR beta chain sequence. What it binds is unknown. Clones were sequenced by immunoSEQ multiplex PCR, and TCRdb holds only the in-frame ones, with some missing. The sample holds about 86,000 clones, almost 90% seen once. These data belong to a study of T cell responses to AZD1222 COVID-19 vaccine. Study-level points and caveats: Repertoire sampling occurred only after the peak T cell response.

This TCR was recovered from an adult who received the AZD1222 COVID-19 vaccine. The specimen comprised peripheral blood, sampled 28 days after the second AZD1222 dose.

The CDR3 bases are TGTGCCAGCAGTTTATCGGGAGTGAGGGGAATGGAGACCCAGTACTTC. This encodes CASSLSGVRGMETQYF. The chain carries TRBV27 and TRBJ2-5, with D perhaps TRBD1 or TRBD2 (5 bases each). The germline V gene encodes CDR1 MNHEY and CDR2 SMNVEV (reference sequence). The V gene lost 0 bases and the J gene lost 5 bases, with 16 bases spanning the gap. This CDR3 is built from 16 residues.